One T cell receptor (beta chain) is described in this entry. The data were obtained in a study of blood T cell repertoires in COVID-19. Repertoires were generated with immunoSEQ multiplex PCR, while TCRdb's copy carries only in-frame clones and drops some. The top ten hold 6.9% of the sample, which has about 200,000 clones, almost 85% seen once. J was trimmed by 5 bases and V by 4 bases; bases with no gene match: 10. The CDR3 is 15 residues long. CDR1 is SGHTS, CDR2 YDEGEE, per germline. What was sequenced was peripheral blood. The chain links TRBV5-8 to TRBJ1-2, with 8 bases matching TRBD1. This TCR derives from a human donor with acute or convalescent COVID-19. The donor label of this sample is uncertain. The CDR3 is CASSGQGLYFYGYTF. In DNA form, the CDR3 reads TGTGCCAGCAGCGGACAGGGCTTATACTTTTATGGCTACACCTTC.